Sequencing of this TCR beta chain was carried out in a study of T cell responses to AZD1222 COVID-19 vaccine. This clone was found many times. Its antigen is as yet unknown. Trimming at V came to 7 bases and at J to 0 bases, leaving 21 bases not matched to a gene. The germline CDR1 and CDR2 sequences are SGHRS and YFSETQ. This CDR3 is 19 amino acids long. Study outcomes and limitations: The span of vaccine-associated CD4 TCRs extended across spike, with dominance at 160-218 and 743-854.

TCRdb's copy holds only in-frame clones and misses some; the assay was immunoSEQ multiplex PCR. The table shows about 170,000 clones, with 90% to 95% occurring only once. The source was peripheral blood, collected on day 0 of AZD1222 vaccination. The rearrangement uses TRBV5-1 and TRBJ1-1; 7 positions match TRBD1. This TCR came from an adult in good health. CDR3 in amino acids: CASHLLGVGTDIMNTEAFF. The CDR3 bases are TGCGCCAGCCACCTTTTGGGGGTAGGGACAGACATCATGAACACTGAAGCTTTCTTT.